The 18 T cell receptor beta chains given below trace back to one sample, sequenced in a study of CD8 T cells in ankylosing spondylitis. Their specific antigens are unknown. TCRdb passed the 5' RACE reads through MiXCR, listing each CDR3 protein once. Found here are more than 500,000 distinct CDR3 sequences, about 5.4% of them singletons; the top ten hold approximately 3.5%. Study-wide findings and caveats: Seemingly characteristic of ankylosing spondylitis blood was a TCR beta motif consisting of about 8 highly homologous variants.

Sequencing used blood, either unsorted or a sorted T cell fraction (not recorded which). These receptors all stem from a male donor with ankylosing spondylitis.

The chain recombines TRBV29-1 with TRBJ2-3, with D unclear. The CDR3 runs to 13 residues. The germline V and J ends were trimmed by 3 bases and 8 bases, with 15 bases remaining between them. Germline CDR1 reads SQVTM; CDR2 reads ANQGSEA. The CDR3 sequence: CSVETSLGVTQYF. CDR3 coding DNA: TGCAGCGTTGAGACCAGCCTAGGAGTTACGCAGTATTTT.

Many counts were recorded for this clonotype. The V gene is TRBV4-2, the J gene TRBJ1-5; tentative D call: TRBD1 (5 bases). Germline V gene lookup returns CDR1 LGHNA and CDR2 YNFKEQ. The germline V and J ends were trimmed by 4 bases and 6 bases, with 13 bases remaining between them. CDR3 length equals 14 residues. DNA of the CDR3: TGTGCCAGCAGCCCATCACCAGGGTTTCAGCCCCAGCATTTT. Its protein is CASSPSPGFQPQHF.

This clonotype was picked up many times. This sequence joins TRBV20-1 and TRBJ1-2, with D tentatively TRBD1 (6 bases). The ends were cut back, 6 bases at V and 3 bases at J, with 17 bases in the middle. Germline V gene sequence: CDR1 DFQATT, CDR2 SNEGSKA (reference sequence). The CDR3 spans 14 residues. The CDR3 DNA follows: TGCAGTGCCCCTCCACAGGGTATGGACTATGGCTACACCTTC. Protein: CSAPPQGMDYGYTF.

This clonotype was seen more than once but under ten times. The chain uses TRBV30 and TRBJ1-2; possible D gene TRBD1, 6 bases. The V end lost 6 bases, the J end lost 4 bases, and 12 bases lay between the germline ends. Germline V CDR1 and CDR2: GTSNPN, SVGIG (reference sequence). The CDR3 length is 12 residues. The CDR3 spells CACPGHLYGYTF. The CDR3 coding sequence is TGTGCCTGCCCGGGACACCTCTATGGCTACACCTTC.

This clonotype occurred many times. The rearrangement joins TRBV13 to TRBJ1-1; TRBD1 agrees at 11 bases. V was pared by 4 bases and J by 1 base, with 2 bases of the junction left unmatched. The CDR3 extends over 15 amino acids. CDR1 is PRHDT and CDR2 is FYEKMQ in the germline V gene (reference sequence). The CDR3 loop reads CASSWDRGTNTEAFF. The DNA of the CDR3 is TGTGCCAGCAGCTGGGACAGGGGGACGAACACTGAAGCTTTCTTT. The complete variable domain, with remaining parts taken from reference TRBV13 and TRBJ1-1, reads AAGVIQSPRHLIKEKRETATLKCYPIPRHDTVYWYQQGPGQDPQFLISFYEKMQSDKGSIPDRFSAQQFSDYHSELNMSSLELGDSALYFCASSWDRGTNTEAFFGQGTRLTVV.

On this clonotype itself: At one end the junction does not follow the germline gene, possibly because of a read error. The chain combines TRBV11-2 with TRBJ2-5; D perhaps matches TRBD1 (5 bases). In germline, CDR1 is SGHAT, CDR2 FQNNGV. This CDR3 is 13 amino acids long. Written as DNA, the CDR3 is TGTGCCATCAGCTCGACAGTGAGGGAGACCCAGTACTTC. It is translated as CAISSTVRETQYF. The whole variable domain, filled in from reference TRBV11-2 and TRBJ2-5, reads EAGVAQSPRYKIIEKRQSVAFWCNPISGHATLYWYQQILGQGPKLLIQFQNNGVVDDSQLPKDRFSAERLKGVDSTLKIQPAKLEDSAVYLCAISSTVRETQYFGPGTRLLVL.

This clonotype has at least ten counts. This sequence joins TRBV7-2 and TRBJ1-2; D remains ambiguous. Trimming took off 4 bases at V and 5 bases at J, with 11 bases between the two ends. Germline V gene data show CDR1 as SGHTA and CDR2 as FQGNSA. This CDR3 has 13 amino acids. The DNA of the CDR3 is TGTGCCAGCAGCTACTGGGCGGAGTATGGCTACACCTTC. This gives the protein CASSYWAEYGYTF.

In DNA form, the CDR3 reads TGTGCCAGCAGCTTATTATTTAACACTGAAGCTTTCTTT. It encodes CASSLLFNTEAFF. The chain carries TRBV7-3 and TRBJ1-1; D remains ambiguous. Germline V lookup: CDR1 SGHTA, CDR2 FQGTGA. Trimming removed 2 bases at V and 2 bases at J, with 6 bases between. This CDR3 comprises 13 residues.

This clonotype has at least ten counts. The chain is built from TRBV20-1 and TRBJ1-2; weak D call: TRBD1 (6 bases). Germline CDR1 reads DFQATT; CDR2 reads SNEGSKA (reference sequence). CDR3 length equals 12 residues. V dropped 4 bases and J dropped 4 bases, with 10 bases sitting between them. CDR3 loop: CSAKARGYGYTF. CDR3 nucleotide sequence: TGCAGTGCTAAAGCCAGGGGCTATGGCTACACCTTC.

This clonotype was detected only a few times. CDR3 in amino acids: CASSRKYYPEQFF. The CDR3 DNA sequence: TGTGCCAGCAGCCGGAAGTACTACCCGGAGCAGTTCTTC. The rearrangement links TRBV7-2 to TRBJ2-1; no clear D. Germline values: CDR1 SGHTA, CDR2 FQGNSA. The CDR3 consists of 13 residues. Trimming took off 5 bases at V and 10 bases at J, with 15 bases between the two ends.

This clonotype showed up just a few times. This chain uses TRBV6-2 or TRBV6-3 with TRBJ2-7; 10 bases fit TRBD2. In germline, CDR1 is MNHEY, CDR2 SVGEGT. V shed 0 bases and J 4 bases; nucleotides not matched to a gene: 6. The CDR3 extends over 16 amino acids. Written as DNA, the CDR3 is TGTGCCAGCAGTTACTCCGAACTAGCGGGATGGTACGAGCAGTACTTC. Translation gives CASSYSELAGWYEQYF.

This clonotype has a count of ten or more. The chain couples TRBV4-3 to TRBJ2-2, with no clear D. Trimming took 0 bases from V and 1 from J, leaving 12 bases between them. Germline CDR1 is LGHNA and CDR2 is YSLEER. The CDR3 totals 17 residues. The CDR3 nucleotides read TGCGCCAGCAGCCAAGATTTAAGTTTTCAGAACACCGGGGAGCTGTTTTTT. It translates to CASSQDLSFQNTGELFF.

This clonotype was seen a few times. The chain couples TRBV29-1 to TRBJ2-1; TRBD2 matches 7 bases. Looked up from germline, CDR1 is SQVTM and CDR2 is ANQGSEA. Trimming cost V 8 bases and J 7 bases; bases outside gene matches: 11. The CDR3 sequence is 13 residues long. CDR3 in amino acids: CSFRVYGRNEQFF. CDR3 coding DNA: TGCAGCTTCAGGGTTTACGGGAGGAATGAGCAGTTCTTC.

This clonotype was counted ten times or more. The V call is TRBV20-1, the J call TRBJ2-7; D remains unclear. The length of the CDR3 is 12 residues. V lost 2 bases, J lost 1 base, and 6 bases lay in between. Germline V gives CDR1 DFQATT, CDR2 SNEGSKA (reference sequence). The CDR3 region is CSARTTSYEQYF. DNA for the CDR3: TGCAGTGCTAGAACCACTTCCTACGAGCAGTACTTC.

This clonotype has a handful of counts. The chain combines TRBV11-1 with TRBJ2-1; D possibly corresponds to TRBD1 (7 bases). V lost 1 base and J lost 0, with 19 bases in between. CDR3 length: 19 amino acids. The germline V gene encodes CDR1 SGHAT and CDR2 FQDESV (reference sequence). CDR3 in DNA: TGTGCCAGCAGCTTAGGACAGGGAGGTTTAGCGAGCTCCTACAATGAGCAGTTCTTC. Protein: CASSLGQGGLASSYNEQFF.

This clonotype was observed a handful of times. The gene calls are TRBV20-1 and TRBJ2-7, with 7 bases aligning to TRBD1. This CDR3 comprises 15 residues. Germline values: CDR1 DFQATT, CDR2 SNEGSKA (reference sequence). V dropped 0 bases and J dropped 3; count of bases not matched to a gene: 8. The CDR3 sequence: CSARDHTGTDYEQYF. The CDR3 coding sequence is TGCAGTGCTAGAGATCACACCGGGACAGACTACGAGCAGTACTTC.

This chain joins TRBV7-1 and TRBJ2-1, with D unclear. TRBV7-1 is assigned to the ORF class and has an uncertain function. The CDR3 sequence is 14 residues long. V was shortened by 1 base and J by 3 bases, with 7 bases between the two germline ends. Here the CDR3 reads CASSSGLNYNEQFF. In DNA form, the CDR3 reads TGTGCCAGCAGCTCAGGGCTCAACTACAATGAGCAGTTCTTC.

This clonotype was seen a single time. A much larger clone sits a single nucleotide away, making a read error possible. The V and J genes are TRBV25-1 and TRBJ2-4; D remains unclear. From germline, CDR1 is MGHDK and CDR2 SYGVNS. Trimming removed 5 bases at V and 6 bases at J, with 14 bases between. This CDR3 has 14 amino acids. The CDR3 loop reads CASSTHCDLNIQYF. Here the CDR3 DNA reads TGTGCCAGCAGTACACACTGTGACTTAAACATTCAGTACTTC.